The 13 T cell receptor beta chains presented below share a single source sample, sequenced in a study of blood T cell repertoires in COVID-19. The method was immunoSEQ multiplex PCR; TCRdb's version includes in-frame clones alone and lacks a portion of them. The sample carries roughly 290,000 clones, approximately 88% recorded once. The specimen sequenced was PBMCs or T cells enriched from blood (not recorded which). The receptors originated from a woman aged 40-49 years who had recovered from COVID-19.

This rearrangement joins TRBV29-1 to TRBJ1-1; 8 bases are a match to TRBD1. V was clipped by 7 bases and J by 5 bases; unmatched bases: 12. Germline V CDR1 and CDR2: SQVTM, ANQGSEA. This CDR3 has 14 residues. The CDR3 reads CSGKKTGGQTEAFF. Written as DNA, the CDR3 is TGCAGCGGGAAGAAAACAGGGGGACAAACTGAAGCTTTCTTT.

The J gene is TRBJ1-5, the V gene TRBV20-1; 9 bases are a match to TRBD1. The germline V gene has CDR1 DFQATT and CDR2 SNEGSKA (reference sequence). Losses at the gene ends were 3 bases for V and 4 bases for J; bases not matched to a gene: 4. This CDR3 has 14 residues. CDR3 residues: CSASVTGGNQPQHF. The CDR3 bases are TGCAGTGCTAGTGTGACAGGGGGAAATCAGCCCCAGCATTTT.

The gene calls are TRBV4-3 and TRBJ1-1; D might be TRBD1 (5 bases). This CDR3 contains 18 residues. With 0 bases removed from V and 0 bases from J, the gap between germline ends came to 17 bases. The germline gives CDR1 LGHNA, CDR2 YSLEER. DNA for the CDR3: TGCGCCAGCAGCCAAGATCTGCACAGGTCGATCATGAACACTGAAGCTTTCTTT. This encodes CASSQDLHRSIMNTEAFF.

This chain uses TRBV7-2 with TRBJ1-2, with D possibly matching TRBD1 (6 bases). Germline values: CDR1 SGHTA, CDR2 FQGNSA. This CDR3 spans 15 amino acids. Trimming cost V 5 bases and J 2 bases, with 15 bases left between them. This CDR3 reads CASSIRTVPNYGYTF. The CDR3 DNA follows: TGTGCCAGCAGCATACGGACAGTACCGAACTATGGCTACACCTTC.

This clone was picked up one time. The V gene is TRBV4-3, the J gene TRBJ2-1, with TRBD2 matching over 10 bases. Losses at the gene ends were 1 base for V and 8 bases for J; bases not matched to a gene: 5. Germline-derived CDR1 and CDR2 are LGHNA and YSLEER. The CDR3 runs to 15 residues. The CDR3 is CASSQGAGGPYEQFF. Here the CDR3 DNA reads TGCGCCAGCAGCCAAGGAGCGGGAGGGCCGTATGAGCAGTTCTTC.

This clone was recorded a few times. V gene TRBV5-1 combines with J gene TRBJ1-6; maybe TRBD1 (5 bases). This CDR3 region has 15 residues. CDR1 SGHRS and CDR2 YFSETQ come from the germline V gene. V was shortened by 0 bases and J by 8 bases, with 12 bases between the two germline ends. The CDR3 sequence: CASSLDYGGDSPLHF. The DNA for the CDR3 is TGCGCCAGCAGCTTGGATTACGGGGGAGATTCACCCCTCCACTTT.

On this clone: Other DNA sequences from this sample encode an identical CDR3 as well. The rearrangement links TRBV5-1 to TRBJ2-7; no reliable D call. This CDR3 region has 14 residues. Per the germline V gene, CDR1 is SGHRS and CDR2 is YFSETQ. V was shortened by 0 bases and J by 0 bases, with 7 bases between the two germline ends. The CDR3 DNA reads as TGCGCCAGCAGCTTGGATCCGAGCTCCTACGAGCAGTACTTC. This translates into CASSLDPSSYEQYF.

The rearrangement uses TRBV27 and TRBJ2-7, with 8 nucleotides matching TRBD1. The V gene's germline CDR1 is MNHEY and CDR2 SMNVEV (reference sequence). Trimming took 4 bases from V and 4 from J; bases not matched to a gene: 9. The CDR3 sequence is 15 residues long. The CDR3 bases are TGTGCCAGCAGTTCGTGGACAGGGAGTTTATACGAGCAGTACTTC. Amino acids: CASSSWTGSLYEQYF.

The CDR3 DNA follows: TGTGCCAGCAGCTTAATCGACGTGAATGGGGGGGAGCAGTTCTTC. This codes for CASSLIDVNGGEQFF. This rearrangement joins TRBV7-2 to TRBJ2-1, with a weak D call TRBD2 (6 bases). The V and J ends lost 2 bases and 10 bases respectively, with 18 bases between them. The germline V gene has CDR1 SGHTA and CDR2 FQGNSA. This CDR3 is built from 15 residues.

CDR3 nucleotides: TGTGCCAGCAGCTTTACGGGGAGAGGCTATGGCTACACCTTC. This encodes CASSFTGRGYGYTF. The V call is TRBV7-2, the J call TRBJ1-2; D gene unclear. There are 14 residues in the CDR3. V was shortened by 3 bases and J by 4 bases, with 12 bases between the two germline ends. Germline-derived CDR1 and CDR2 are SGHTA and FQGNSA.

The V and J genes are TRBV4-2 and TRBJ2-3, with 10 positions matching TRBD2. Germline V CDR1 and CDR2: LGHNA, YNFKEQ. There are 17 residues in the CDR3. With V trimmed by 0 bases and J by 0 bases, 3 bases remained unmatched. The chain's CDR3 is CASSQELAGLSTDTQYF. Here the CDR3 DNA reads TGTGCCAGCAGCCAAGAACTAGCGGGACTTAGCACAGATACGCAGTATTTT.

The V call is TRBV5-1, the J call TRBJ1-2, with TRBD1 matching over 9 bases. The germline V gene encodes CDR1 SGHRS and CDR2 YFSETQ. This CDR3 comprises 14 residues. The junction had 7 bases not matched to a gene; V was cut back by 4 bases and J by 6 bases. CDR3 DNA: TGCGCCAGCAGCCCGGACAGGGGACTCGATGGCTACACCTTC. Translated, it gives CASSPDRGLDGYTF.

The genes are TRBV5-1 and TRBJ2-5; 13 bases map to TRBD2. Germline V gives CDR1 SGHRS, CDR2 YFSETQ. V gave up 5 bases and J gave up 3 bases; unmatched junction bases: 1. This CDR3 comprises 14 residues. CDR3 sequence reads: CASRGTSGKETQYF. CDR3 DNA sequence: TGCGCCAGCAGGGGGACTAGCGGGAAAGAGACCCAGTACTTC.